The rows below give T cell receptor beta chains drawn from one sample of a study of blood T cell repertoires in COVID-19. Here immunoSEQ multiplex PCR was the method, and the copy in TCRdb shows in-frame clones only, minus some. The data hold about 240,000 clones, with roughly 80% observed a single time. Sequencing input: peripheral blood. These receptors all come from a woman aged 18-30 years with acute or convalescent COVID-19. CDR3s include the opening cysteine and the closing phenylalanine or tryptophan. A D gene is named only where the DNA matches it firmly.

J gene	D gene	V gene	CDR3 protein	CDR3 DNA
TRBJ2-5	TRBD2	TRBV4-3	CASSHNSGRETQYF	TGCGCCAGCAGCCATAATAGCGGGAGAGAGACCCAGTACTTC
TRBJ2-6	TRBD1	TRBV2	CASSLSGTGSGANVLTF	TGTGCCAGCAGTCTTTCCGGGACAGGGTCTGGGGCCAACGTCCTGACTTTC
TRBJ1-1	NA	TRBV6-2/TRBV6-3	CASSYSREELNTEAFF	TGTGCCAGCAGTTACTCAAGGGAGGAATTGAACACTGAAGCTTTCTTT
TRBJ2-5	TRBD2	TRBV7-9	CASSLGLAGAITETQYF	TGTGCCAGCAGCCTGGGACTAGCGGGAGCTATAACGGAGACCCAGTACTTC
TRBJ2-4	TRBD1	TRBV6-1	CASSERDRGRNIQYF	TGTGCCAGCAGTGAGAGGGACAGGGGGCGAAACATTCAGTACTTC
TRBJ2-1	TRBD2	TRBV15	CATSRVLTSGSHNEQFF	TGTGCCACCAGCAGGGTTCTGACTAGCGGTTCGCACAATGAGCAGTTCTTC
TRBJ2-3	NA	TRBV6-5	CASSHWGVLTDTQYF	TGTGCCAGCAGTCACTGGGGGGTATTGACAGATACGCAGTATTTT
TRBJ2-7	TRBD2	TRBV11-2	CASSLVAGRTYEQYF	TGTGCCAGCAGCTTAGTAGCGGGAAGGACCTACGAGCAGTACTTC
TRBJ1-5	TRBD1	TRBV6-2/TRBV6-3	CASSFGRQGAQPQHF	TGTGCCAGCAGTTTTGGGCGACAGGGGGCCCAGCCCCAGCATTTT
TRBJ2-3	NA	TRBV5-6	CASSLGTQRPDTQYF	TGTGCCAGCAGCTTAGGGACACAAAGGCCAGATACGCAGTATTTT
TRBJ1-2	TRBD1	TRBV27	CASSSGGRTYGYTF	TGTGCCAGCAGCTCAGGGGGCCGAACCTATGGCTACACCTTC
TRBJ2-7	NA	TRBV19	CASTPGPGVGAREQYF	TGTGCCAGTACCCCCGGGCCGGGGGTAGGGGCCCGGGAGCAGTACTTC
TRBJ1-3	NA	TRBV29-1	CSGDTRNTIYF	TGCAGCGGAGACACCAGAAACACCATATATTTT
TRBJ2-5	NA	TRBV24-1	CATSDQLGETQYF	TGTGCCACCAGTGATCAGCTAGGAGAGACCCAGTACTTC
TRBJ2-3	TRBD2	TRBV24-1	CATSVGGKDTQYF	TGTGCCACCAGTGTCGGGGGGAAAGATACGCAGTATTTT
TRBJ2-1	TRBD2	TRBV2	CASSGLAGMDEQFF	TGTGCCAGCAGTGGCCTAGCGGGAATGGATGAGCAGTTCTTC